This T cell receptor (beta chain) was obtained from a study of T cells in Graves' hyperthyroidism and ophthalmopathy. In germline, CDR1 is ENHRY, CDR2 SYGVKD. The junction had 11 bases not matched to a gene; V was cut back by 10 bases and J by 4 bases. CDR3 length equals 15 residues. Researchers took RNA transcripts and amplified the TCR beta CDR3 regions from them. In the first-round RT-PCR of the TCR CDR3, the HTBI primer set was used. TCRdb independently ran MiXCR on the multiplex PCR reads; one entry per CDR3 protein. The sample carries approximately 870,000 distinct CDR3 sequences, 38% recorded once. The study excluded patients with uncontrolled infection, other autoimmune disease, pregnancy or lactation. Clinical symptoms, serum thyroxine and TRAb, thyroid ultrasound and orbital computed tomography together formed the diagnostic basis.

The V gene is TRBV10-3, the J gene TRBJ1-1, with 11 bases fitting TRBD1. This TCR was sampled from a man in his late teens or twenties with Graves' hyperthyroidism. Sequencing input: blood. The CDR3: CASRTTDRGLTEAFF. The DNA for the CDR3 is TGTGCCAGCAGAACAACGGACAGGGGGCTCACTGAAGCTTTCTTT.